The entry below describes one T cell receptor beta chain. The sample contains more than one DNA sequence encoding this CDR3. CDR3 length: 13 amino acids. J was trimmed by 3 bases and V by 2 bases; bases with no gene match: 0. The germline V gene encodes CDR1 MNHEY and CDR2 SMNVEV (reference sequence). Using immunoSEQ multiplex PCR, the repertoire was profiled, and TCRdb retains in-frame clones only, with some absent. The table includes 34,000 or so clones, 90% detected once. This sample is part of a study of T cell changes during pregnancy in multiple sclerosis. The gene calls are TRBV27 and TRBJ1-1; 7 positions match TRBD1. Source: CD8+ T cells from peripheral blood mononuclear cells, taken before pregnancy. This sequence originates from a female donor with multiple sclerosis, enrolled in a pregnancy study. The CDR3 protein is CASSLTGDTEAFF. In DNA, the CDR3 is TGTGCCAGCAGTTTAACAGGGGACACTGAAGCTTTCTTT.